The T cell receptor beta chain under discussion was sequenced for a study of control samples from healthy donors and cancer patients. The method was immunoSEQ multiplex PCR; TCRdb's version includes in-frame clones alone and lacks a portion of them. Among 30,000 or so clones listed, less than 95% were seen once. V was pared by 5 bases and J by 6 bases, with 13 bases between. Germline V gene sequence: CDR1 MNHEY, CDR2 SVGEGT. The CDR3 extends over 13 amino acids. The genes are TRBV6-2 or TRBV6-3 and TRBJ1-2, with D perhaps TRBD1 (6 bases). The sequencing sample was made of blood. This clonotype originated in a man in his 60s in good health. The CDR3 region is CASSDRGFHGYTF. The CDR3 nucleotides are TGTGCCAGCAGTGATAGGGGGTTCCATGGCTACACCTTC.